This T cell receptor (beta chain) was observed in a study of blood T cell repertoires in COVID-19. TCRdb keeps only in-frame clones here, not all; method: immunoSEQ multiplex PCR. The sample carries hundreds of thousands of clones, 70% to 90% recorded once. V shed 4 bases and J shed 2 bases, with 9 bases lying between them. This CDR3 region has 13 residues. Germline CDR1 reads SGHRS; CDR2 reads YFSETQ. The origin of this receptor is a woman in her fifties or sixties with COVID-19, enrolled during active disease. V usage is TRBV5-1 and J usage is TRBJ1-1; D unresolved. Input material: peripheral blood. The CDR3 sequence: CASSVGGNTEAFF. The DNA of the CDR3 is TGCGCCAGCAGCGTGGGAGGAAACACTGAAGCTTTCTTT.